These 23 T cell receptor beta chains were sequenced from one sample in a study of blood T cell repertoires in COVID-19. The table came from immunoSEQ multiplex PCR; TCRdb's copy has only in-frame clones and leaves some out. Here the sample spans approximately 230,000 clones, 70% to 90% being singletons. The sequenced sample consisted of peripheral blood. These receptors came from an elderly man with acute or convalescent COVID-19.

The chain employs TRBV18 and TRBJ2-1; D is ambiguous. Trimming took 5 bases from V and 5 from J, leaving 10 bases between them. The CDR3 length is 13 residues. CDR1 and CDR2 from the germline V gene are KGHSH and LQKENI. The CDR3 region is CASSAGPDNEQFF. CDR3 nucleotide sequence: TGTGCCAGCTCAGCCGGTCCGGACAATGAGCAGTTCTTC.

This chain links TRBV6-5 with TRBJ2-7; 7 bases fit TRBD2. Per the germline V gene, CDR1 is MNHEY and CDR2 is SVGAGI. The V gene end was trimmed by 5 bases and the J gene end by 3 bases; junction bases not matched to a gene: 10. The CDR3 is made up of 15 amino acids. The CDR3 loop is CASSRFSGPNYEQYF. The CDR3 bases are TGTGCCAGCAGTCGCTTTAGCGGGCCTAACTACGAGCAGTACTTC.

The chain is built from TRBV28 and TRBJ1-5; 8 bases are a match to TRBD1. The CDR3 spans 18 residues. Trimming cost V 3 bases and J 0 bases; bases outside gene matches: 10. CDR1 and CDR2 from the germline V gene are MDHEN and SYDVKM. The DNA of the CDR3 is TGTGCCAGCAGTTTCGGACAGGGAAAGATATATAGCAATCAGCCCCAGCATTTT. Translated: CASSFGQGKIYSNQPQHF.

In this sample, this clone turned up once. The rearrangement joins TRBV5-5 to TRBJ1-2, with unresolved D. V dropped 0 bases and J dropped 5 bases, with 11 bases sitting between them. Germline-derived CDR1 and CDR2 are SGHKS and YYEKEE (reference sequence). The length of the CDR3 is 14 residues. The CDR3 sequence is CASSLVQLPYGYTF. In DNA form, the CDR3 reads TGTGCCAGCAGCTTGGTACAGCTACCATATGGCTACACCTTC.

The gene calls are TRBV6-5 and TRBJ1-5; D unclear. The V end lost 2 bases, the J end lost 0 bases, and 11 bases lay between the germline ends. Germline V CDR1 and CDR2: MNHEY, SVGAGI. The CDR3 contains 16 residues. This CDR3 reads CASSYGGRYSNQPQHF. CDR3 in DNA: TGTGCCAGCAGTTACGGTGGGAGATATAGCAATCAGCCCCAGCATTTT.

The chain links TRBV5-6 to TRBJ2-3; D call uncertain. The CDR3 sequence is 13 residues long. V was pared by 4 bases and J by 2 bases, with 8 bases between. Germline CDR1 is SGHDT and CDR2 is YYEEEE. In nucleotides, the CDR3 is TGTGCCAGCAGCATAAGCGCCACAGATACGCAGTATTTT. Translation gives CASSISATDTQYF.

The gene calls are TRBV7-2 and TRBJ2-1; tentative D call: TRBD1 (5 bases). V lost 3 bases, J lost 0 bases, and 9 bases lay in between. Germline values: CDR1 SGHTA, CDR2 FQGNSA. CDR3 length: 15 amino acids. DNA for the CDR3: TGTGCCAGCAGCTTTGACAGTGGCTCCTACAATGAGCAGTTCTTC. Translation: CASSFDSGSYNEQFF. The whole variable domain, filled in from reference TRBV7-2 and TRBJ2-1, reads GAGVSQSPSNKVTEKGKDVELRCDPISGHTALYWYRQSLGQGLEFLIYFQGNSAPDKSGLPSDRFSAERTGGSVSTLTIQRTQQEDSAVYLCASSFDSGSYNEQFFGPGTRLTVL.

V is TRBV15 and J is TRBJ1-2, with D possibly TRBD1 on 5 matching bases. The CDR3 has 15 amino acids. V was cut by 0 bases and J by 8 bases, with 16 bases left in between. Germline V gene lookup returns CDR1 LNHNV and CDR2 YYDKDF (reference sequence). DNA of the CDR3: TGTGCCACCAGCAGAGATTTGGGGGGGACTGGGGGCTACACCTTC. It specifies CATSRDLGGTGGYTF.

The chain combines TRBV5-4 with TRBJ1-2; a weak D match, TRBD1 (5 bases). The CDR3 contains 15 residues. Per germline, CDR1 SGHNT and CDR2 YYREEE (reference sequence). V was trimmed by 3 bases and J by 6 bases, leaving 18 bases between them. The CDR3 region has the DNA TGTGCCAGCAGCTATTTAACTAACAGGCGCCATGGCTACACCTTC. This sequence encodes CASSYLTNRRHGYTF.

J is TRBJ1-5 and V is TRBV7-9, with TRBD1 matching 8 bases. Trimming removed 5 bases from V and 7 bases from J; junction bases left unmatched: 4. This CDR3 region has 13 residues. Germline V gives CDR1 SEHNR, CDR2 FQNEAQ (reference sequence). The CDR3 coding sequence is TGTGCCAGCAGCAGGACAGGGCAACAGCCCCAGCATTTT. The encoded protein is CASSRTGQQPQHF.

The V call is TRBV28, the J call TRBJ1-2; D is unresolved. Germline V gene sequence: CDR1 MDHEN, CDR2 SYDVKM. Trimming pared 2 bases from V and 4 bases from J, leaving 11 bases between. This CDR3 is built from 14 residues. The CDR3 nucleotides read TGTGCCAGCAGTTTAGTCAGAACTACCTATGGCTACACCTTC. Translated, it gives CASSLVRTTYGYTF.

This clone has only one observation. The chain recombines TRBV7-6 with TRBJ2-2; D may be TRBD1 (6 bases). Germline assignment: CDR1 SGHVS and CDR2 FNYEAQ. Trimming shortened V by 4 bases and J by 3 bases, and 15 bases separated the two germline ends. The CDR3 length is 16 residues. CDR3 residues: CASSSGPGADTGELFF. Here the CDR3 DNA reads TGTGCCAGCAGCTCAGGTCCAGGGGCCGACACCGGGGAGCTGTTTTTT.

This rearrangement joins TRBV18 to TRBJ2-7; D is perhaps TRBD1 (6 bases). The CDR3 is made up of 15 amino acids. V was clipped by 6 bases and J by 0 bases, with 15 bases between them. Germline assignment: CDR1 KGHSH and CDR2 LQKENI. This CDR3 reads CASSNDRITSYEQYF. Written as DNA, the CDR3 is TGTGCCAGCTCTAACGACAGGATAACCTCCTACGAGCAGTACTTC. The full variable domain, its missing parts supplied by reference TRBV18 and TRBJ2-7, is NAGVMQNPRHLVRRRGQEARLRCSPMKGHSHVYWYRQLPEEGLKFMVYLQKENIIDESGMPKERFSAEFPKEGPSILRIQQVVRGDSAAYFCASSNDRITSYEQYFGPGTRLTVT.

The DNA of the CDR3 is TGTGCCAGCAGTGAAGAAAGAGGCGGGAACTATGGCTACACCTTC. Translated, it gives CASSEERGGNYGYTF. The V and J genes are TRBV6-1 and TRBJ1-2; D unresolved. The germline V and J ends were trimmed by 1 base and 2 bases, with 11 bases remaining between them. Germline V gives CDR1 MNHNS, CDR2 SASEGT. The CDR3 sequence is 15 residues long.

V gene TRBV7-2 combines with J gene TRBJ1-1; 8 positions agree with TRBD1. The CDR3 runs 14 residues. Germline CDR1 SGHTA, CDR2 FQGNSA. V was pared by 6 bases and J by 5 bases, with 8 bases of the junction left unmatched. CDR3 DNA sequence: TGTGCCAGCAGTTCAGGGGGCCGAGGGACTGAAGCTTTCTTT. It codes for CASSSGGRGTEAFF.

This clone was counted between two and nine times. The chain is built from TRBV29-1 and TRBJ2-2, with D possibly being TRBD2 (6 bases). This CDR3 region has 13 residues. Looked up from germline, CDR1 is SQVTM and CDR2 is ANQGSEA. The V and J ends lost 6 bases and 6 bases respectively, with 14 bases between them. CDR3 sequence: CSVAGSRAGELFF. CDR3 sequence (DNA): TGCAGCGTGGCGGGGTCTAGAGCCGGGGAGCTGTTTTTT.

This clone has just one count. The genes are TRBV6-5 and TRBJ1-2; D gene unclear. The CDR3 is 14 residues long. Trimming removed 0 bases from V and 4 bases from J, with 9 bases in between. Germline V CDR1 and CDR2: MNHEY, SVGAGI. The CDR3 sequence: CASSYSQAPYGYTF. The DNA for the CDR3 is TGTGCCAGCAGTTACTCCCAGGCTCCCTATGGCTACACCTTC.

The sample holds a few counts of this clone. CDR3 in amino acids: CASSQQKYEQYF. In nucleotides, the CDR3 is TGTGCCAGCAGCCAACAGAAATACGAGCAGTACTTC. The J gene is TRBJ2-7, the V gene TRBV3-1 (or the pseudogene TRBV3-2); no definite D call. CDR3 length: 12 residues. Germline assignment: CDR1 LGHDT and CDR2 YNNKEL (reference sequence). The V end lost 2 bases, the J end lost 4 bases, and 6 bases lay between the germline ends.

The chain recombines TRBV3-1 (or the pseudogene TRBV3-2) with TRBJ1-6; D not certain. V lost 1 base and J 5 bases, leaving 9 bases between the germline ends. This CDR3 spans 15 amino acids. Germline CDR1 and CDR2: LGHDT and YNNKEL (reference sequence). The CDR3 loop reads CASSQGRRDNSPLHF. CDR3 bases: TGTGCCAGCAGCCAAGGAAGGCGGGATAATTCACCCCTCCACTTT.

The V call is TRBV2, the J call TRBJ2-2, with 8 bases lining up with TRBD1. V lost 5 bases and J lost 5; bases outside the gene matches: 7. The CDR3 consists of 15 residues. The V gene's germline CDR1 is SNHLY and CDR2 FYNNEI. The CDR3 region has the DNA TGTGCCAGCAGTCCACAGGGGACAGGAACCGGGGAGCTGTTTTTT. The encoded protein is CASSPQGTGTGELFF. Full variable domain (remainder filled in from reference TRBV2 and TRBJ2-2): EPEVTQTPSHQVTQMGQEVILRCVPISNHLYFYWYRQILGQKVEFLVSFYNNEISEKSEIFDDQFSVERPDGSNFTLKIRSTKLEDSAMYFCASSPQGTGTGELFFGEGSRLTVL.

This chain links TRBV28 with TRBJ2-5; possibly TRBD1 for D (6 bases). Germline loops: CDR1 MDHEN, CDR2 SYDVKM. The length of the CDR3 is 15 residues. V shed 7 bases and J shed 7 bases, with 22 bases lying between them. CDR3 in amino acids: CASTQRLGGVGTQYF. CDR3 DNA: TGTGCCAGCACTCAAAGGTTAGGGGGAGTAGGGACCCAGTACTTC.

This chain links TRBV7-2 with TRBJ2-2, with D hard to call. Germline values: CDR1 SGHTA, CDR2 FQGNSA. CDR3 length equals 14 residues. V lost 3 bases to trimming and J lost 6 bases, with 11 bases between them. CDR3 in DNA: TGTGCCAGCAGCTTCTATCGGGTCGCCGGGGAGCTGTTTTTT. Translated: CASSFYRVAGELFF. The full variable domain, completed using reference TRBV7-2 and TRBJ2-2, is GAGVSQSPSNKVTEKGKDVELRCDPISGHTALYWYRQSLGQGLEFLIYFQGNSAPDKSGLPSDRFSAERTGGSVSTLTIQRTQQEDSAVYLCASSFYRVAGELFFGEGSRLTVL.

The chain carries TRBV3-1 (or the pseudogene TRBV3-2) and TRBJ2-1; D remains unclear. The CDR3 totals 16 residues. The germline V and J ends were trimmed by 0 bases and 5 bases, with 14 bases remaining between them. Germline CDR1 LGHDT, CDR2 YNNKEL (reference sequence). The chain's CDR3 is CASSQESLAVDNEQFF. The CDR3 region has the DNA TGTGCCAGCAGCCAAGAATCCCTCGCGGTAGACAATGAGCAGTTCTTC.